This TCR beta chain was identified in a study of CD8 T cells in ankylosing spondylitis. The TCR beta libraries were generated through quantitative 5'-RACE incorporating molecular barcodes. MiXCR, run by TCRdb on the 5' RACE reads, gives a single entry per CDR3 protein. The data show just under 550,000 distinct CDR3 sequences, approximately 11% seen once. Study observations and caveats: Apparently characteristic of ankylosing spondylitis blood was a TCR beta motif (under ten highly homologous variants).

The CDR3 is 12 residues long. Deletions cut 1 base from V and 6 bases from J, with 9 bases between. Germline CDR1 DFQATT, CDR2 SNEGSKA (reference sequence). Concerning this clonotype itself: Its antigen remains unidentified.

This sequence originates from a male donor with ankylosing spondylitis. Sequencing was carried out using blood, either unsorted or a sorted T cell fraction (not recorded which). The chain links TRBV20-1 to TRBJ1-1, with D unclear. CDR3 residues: CSARVASSEAFF. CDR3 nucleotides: TGCAGTGCTAGAGTGGCGAGTTCTGAAGCTTTCTTT.